This TCR beta chain is from a study of identical twins. The CDR3 is 15 amino acids. The V gene's germline CDR1 is MNHEY and CDR2 SMNVEV (reference sequence). V shed 1 base and J shed 4 bases, with 10 bases lying between them. Template switching introduced a universal primer site, and the cDNA bore unique molecular identifiers. TCRdb itself ran the 5' RACE reads through MiXCR, one entry per CDR3 protein. The profile shows fewer than 250,000 distinct CDR3 sequences, approximately 6.8% of them singletons. These same data were also listed under a study on yellow fever vaccine responses in identical twins.

The TCR sequence derives from a woman aged 18-29 years in good health. The chain combines TRBV27 with TRBJ2-2; D call uncertain. Sequencing used CD8+ T cells sorted from blood. For the CDR3, the DNA is TGTGCCAGCAGTTTATTCCCAGCCGGCACCGGGGAGCTGTTTTTT. Its protein is CASSLFPAGTGELFF.